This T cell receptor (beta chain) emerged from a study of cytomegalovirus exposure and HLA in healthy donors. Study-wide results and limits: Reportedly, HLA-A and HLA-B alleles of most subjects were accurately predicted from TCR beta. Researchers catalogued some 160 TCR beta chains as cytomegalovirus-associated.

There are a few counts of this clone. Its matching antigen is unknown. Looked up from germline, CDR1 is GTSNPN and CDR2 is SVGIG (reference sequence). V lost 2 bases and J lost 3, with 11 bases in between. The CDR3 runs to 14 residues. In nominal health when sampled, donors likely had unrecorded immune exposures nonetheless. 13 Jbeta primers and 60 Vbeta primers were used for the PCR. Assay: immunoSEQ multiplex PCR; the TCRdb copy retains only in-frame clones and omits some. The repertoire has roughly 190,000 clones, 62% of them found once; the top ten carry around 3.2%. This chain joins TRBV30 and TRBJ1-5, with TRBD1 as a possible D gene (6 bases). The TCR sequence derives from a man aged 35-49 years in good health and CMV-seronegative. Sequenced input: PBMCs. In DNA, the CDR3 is TGTGCCTGGAGTTCTACAGGGCTCAATCAGCCCCAGCATTTT. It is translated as CAWSSTGLNQPQHF.